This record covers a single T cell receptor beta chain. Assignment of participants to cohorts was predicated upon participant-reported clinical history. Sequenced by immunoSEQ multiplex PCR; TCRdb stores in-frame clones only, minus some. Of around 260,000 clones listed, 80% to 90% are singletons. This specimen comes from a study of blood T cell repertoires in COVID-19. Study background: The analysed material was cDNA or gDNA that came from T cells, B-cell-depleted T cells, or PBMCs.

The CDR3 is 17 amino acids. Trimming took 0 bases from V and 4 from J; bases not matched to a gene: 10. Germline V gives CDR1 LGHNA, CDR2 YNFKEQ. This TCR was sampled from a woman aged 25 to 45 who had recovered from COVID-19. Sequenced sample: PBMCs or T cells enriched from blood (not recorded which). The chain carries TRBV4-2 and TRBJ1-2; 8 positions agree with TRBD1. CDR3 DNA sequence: TGTGCCAGCAGCCAAGAGGTGCGGACAGGGAGTTTCTATGGCTACACCTTC. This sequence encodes CASSQEVRTGSFYGYTF.